The rows below give T cell receptor beta chains drawn from one sample of a study of Ad26.COV2.S vaccination and SARS-CoV-2 variants. Clones were read by immunoSEQ multiplex PCR, and TCRdb kept only the in-frame ones, dropping some. The sample yields more than 400,000 clones, roughly 90% seen once. Here the sequenced sample was peripheral blood, taken in a trial of Ad26.COV2.S vaccine versus placebo. The source is a person between 18 and 60 years old who received the Ad26.COV2.S COVID-19 vaccine or a placebo. CDR3s include the opening cysteine and the closing phenylalanine or tryptophan. Fields, in order: clone size, J gene, V gene, CDR3 protein. The size field is filled for only some rows; it gives once, few, many or a size class.

abundance: -; j_gene: TRBJ2-3; v_gene: TRBV3-1/TRBV3-2; CDR3aa: CASSQDWGQGASTDTQYF
abundance: -; j_gene: TRBJ2-1; v_gene: TRBV7-2; CDR3aa: CASSLGGAENEQFF
abundance: -; j_gene: TRBJ1-5; v_gene: TRBV6-1; CDR3aa: CASSGAGRGLFYWSNQPQHF
abundance: once; j_gene: TRBJ2-6; v_gene: TRBV4-3; CDR3aa: CASSRYMGQGRSRSGANVLTF
abundance: -; j_gene: TRBJ2-7; v_gene: TRBV7-2; CDR3aa: CASSPMVGRSYEQYF
abundance: -; j_gene: TRBJ2-1; v_gene: TRBV6-5; CDR3aa: CASTFGRNEQFF
abundance: -; j_gene: TRBJ1-2; v_gene: TRBV5-1; CDR3aa: CASSLLTGGNGYTF
abundance: -; j_gene: TRBJ2-5; v_gene: TRBV6-2/TRBV6-3; CDR3aa: CASSADGGLKTQYF
abundance: -; j_gene: TRBJ1-2; v_gene: TRBV6-1; CDR3aa: CASSEIGQAYGYTF
abundance: -; j_gene: TRBJ1-1; v_gene: TRBV6-5; CDR3aa: CASSYSRTSANTEAFF
abundance: -; j_gene: TRBJ2-3; v_gene: TRBV19; CDR3aa: CASSLPSLGTDTQYF
abundance: -; j_gene: TRBJ1-6; v_gene: TRBV5-4; CDR3aa: CASSLVTGKRSPLHF
abundance: -; j_gene: TRBJ2-3; v_gene: TRBV10-1; CDR3aa: CASSTGSGGGDTQYF
abundance: -; j_gene: TRBJ1-2; v_gene: TRBV6-5; CDR3aa: CASSFLLGQSNYGYTF
abundance: -; j_gene: TRBJ2-1; v_gene: TRBV5-5; CDR3aa: CASSQASRGSGEQFF
abundance: -; j_gene: TRBJ2-3; v_gene: TRBV19; CDR3aa: CASNPQGMVYTDTQYF
abundance: -; j_gene: TRBJ1-2; v_gene: TRBV5-5; CDR3aa: CASSLVETGVYGYTF
abundance: once; j_gene: TRBJ2-3; v_gene: TRBV4-3; CDR3aa: CASSQDVGGPGLAGMAKEYF
abundance: -; j_gene: TRBJ1-6; v_gene: TRBV5-1; CDR3aa: CASSLNPGSNSPLHF
abundance: -; j_gene: TRBJ2-3; v_gene: TRBV12-3/TRBV12-4; CDR3aa: CASRSYQVDTQYF
abundance: once; j_gene: TRBJ2-7; v_gene: TRBV6-5; CDR3aa: CASSYDREQYF
abundance: -; j_gene: TRBJ2-5; v_gene: TRBV9; CDR3aa: CASSVGIAGGKETQYF
abundance: -; j_gene: TRBJ2-3; v_gene: TRBV4-3; CDR3aa: CASSQKRVRGQPQTYTDTQYF
abundance: -; j_gene: TRBJ2-2; v_gene: TRBV2; CDR3aa: CASNLYGQENTGELFF
abundance: -; j_gene: TRBJ2-1; v_gene: TRBV7-9; CDR3aa: CASRPGTSPNEQFF
abundance: -; j_gene: TRBJ2-7; v_gene: TRBV6-6; CDR3aa: CASGLGHEQYF
abundance: -; j_gene: TRBJ2-7; v_gene: TRBV6-5; CDR3aa: CASSLRTGGAYEQYF
abundance: -; j_gene: TRBJ1-5; v_gene: TRBV19; CDR3aa: CASSPGVVGHQPQHF
abundance: few; j_gene: TRBJ1-1; v_gene: TRBV6-1; CDR3aa: CASSEGGVNTEAFF
abundance: -; j_gene: TRBJ2-2; v_gene: TRBV7-9; CDR3aa: CASSSPRGRTNTGELFF
abundance: -; j_gene: TRBJ2-3; v_gene: TRBV6-5; CDR3aa: CASTLRDIATQYF
abundance: -; j_gene: TRBJ2-1; v_gene: TRBV7-9; CDR3aa: CASSLIPSSLRYNEQFF
abundance: -; j_gene: TRBJ1-2; v_gene: TRBV28; CDR3aa: CASSPGTGINYGYTF
abundance: once; j_gene: TRBJ2-7; v_gene: TRBV10-3; CDR3aa: CAISFAGSYEQYF
abundance: -; j_gene: TRBJ2-3; v_gene: TRBV6-2/TRBV6-3; CDR3aa: CASSYAGAQGDTQYF
abundance: -; j_gene: TRBJ2-7; v_gene: TRBV3-1/TRBV3-2; CDR3aa: CASSQEGTGISYEQYF
abundance: -; j_gene: TRBJ2-5; v_gene: TRBV7-9; CDR3aa: CASSFGGSQETQYF
abundance: -; j_gene: TRBJ2-3; v_gene: TRBV5-6; CDR3aa: CASTRTSGSTDTQYF
abundance: -; j_gene: TRBJ2-7; v_gene: TRBV7-6; CDR3aa: CASSLASGPYEQYF
abundance: -; j_gene: TRBJ2-7; v_gene: TRBV13; CDR3aa: CASSLHGQGYYEQYF
abundance: -; j_gene: TRBJ2-7; v_gene: TRBV9; CDR3aa: CASSVGLRGSYEQYF
abundance: -; j_gene: TRBJ2-7; v_gene: TRBV9; CDR3aa: CASSPGGTPSYEQYF
abundance: -; j_gene: TRBJ2-1; v_gene: TRBV6-5; CDR3aa: CASSIPGQGINEQFF
abundance: -; j_gene: TRBJ1-4; v_gene: TRBV5-5; CDR3aa: CASSLSVRTNEKLFF
abundance: -; j_gene: TRBJ2-1; v_gene: TRBV2; CDR3aa: CASRGQGYYNEQFF
abundance: -; j_gene: TRBJ2-4; v_gene: TRBV29-1; CDR3aa: CSVEEGGKNIQYF
abundance: -; j_gene: TRBJ1-4; v_gene: TRBV6-5; CDR3aa: CASSYSQPANEKLFF
abundance: -; j_gene: TRBJ2-2; v_gene: TRBV19; CDR3aa: CASSIGGAGELFF